Listed here are 30 T cell receptor beta chains from one sample, sequenced in a study of cytomegalovirus exposure and HLA in healthy donors. Sequenced by immunoSEQ multiplex PCR; TCRdb stores in-frame clones only, minus some. Of around 130,000 clones in the sample, over 85% are singletons; the top ten hold about 3.7%. Sequencing was done on a sample of PBMCs. The receptors derive from a man aged 25 to 40 in good health and CMV-seronegative.

This chain connects TRBV28 to TRBJ1-1; 9 nucleotides line up with TRBD1. From germline, CDR1 is MDHEN and CDR2 SYDVKM. The CDR3 extends over 15 amino acids. Unmatched junction bases numbered 10, after V lost 5 bases and J lost 6 bases. CDR3 region: CASSRTGARIAEAFF. As DNA, the CDR3 is TGTGCCAGCAGTAGGACAGGGGCCCGTATCGCTGAAGCTTTCTTT.

The chain joins TRBV19 to TRBJ2-1; TRBD2 aligns across 7 bases. The V gene end was trimmed by 5 bases and the J gene end by 7 bases; junction bases not matched to a gene: 11. Germline V gene data show CDR1 as LNHDA and CDR2 as SQIVND (reference sequence). The CDR3 totals 15 residues. In DNA, the CDR3 is TGTGCCAGTAGTGATTTAGCGGGCGCGAGGAATGAGCAGTTCTTC. This gives the protein CASSDLAGARNEQFF.

The chain uses TRBV15 and TRBJ2-2; tentative D call: TRBD1 (5 bases). The CDR3 consists of 16 residues. With 3 bases removed from V and 4 bases from J, the gap between germline ends came to 15 bases. Looked up from germline, CDR1 is LNHNV and CDR2 is YYDKDF (reference sequence). The CDR3 loop reads CATSSRLDSATGELFF. The DNA of the CDR3 is TGTGCCACCAGCAGCAGACTTGACAGTGCCACCGGGGAGCTGTTTTTT.

The chain joins TRBV7-8 to TRBJ2-2; TRBD2 matches 8 bases. Trimming took 5 bases from V and 4 from J; bases not matched to a gene: 6. This CDR3 is 15 amino acids long. CDR1 is SGHVS, CDR2 FQNEAQ, per germline. The CDR3 protein is CASSPSGGGTGELFF. The DNA of the CDR3 is TGTGCCAGCAGCCCGAGCGGGGGAGGCACCGGGGAGCTGTTTTTT.

Only one count was recorded for this clone. The CDR3 here is CASSESTWRSSYNEQFF. The CDR3 coding sequence is TGCGCCAGCAGTGAGTCGACTTGGCGGAGCTCCTACAATGAGCAGTTCTTC. J is TRBJ2-1 and V is TRBV10-1, with D unclear. Germline values: CDR1 WNHNN, CDR2 SYGVQD (reference sequence). CDR3 length: 17 residues. V was pared by 0 bases and J by 0 bases, with 12 bases between.

This chain links TRBV29-1 with TRBJ1-2, with D maybe TRBD1 (6 bases). The ends were cut back, 3 bases at V and 3 bases at J, with 11 bases in the middle. In germline, CDR1 is SQVTM, CDR2 ANQGSEA. There are 13 residues in the CDR3. The CDR3 sequence is CSVEGGLDYGYTF. The CDR3 DNA is TGCAGCGTTGAGGGGGGGCTTGACTATGGCTACACCTTC.

This chain connects TRBV5-8 to TRBJ2-7, with 9 bases matching TRBD1. Looked up from germline, CDR1 is SGHTS and CDR2 is YDEGEE. Trimming removed 6 bases from V and 5 bases from J; junction bases left unmatched: 3. This CDR3 has 12 residues. The CDR3: CASMGQGHEQYF. The CDR3, as DNA: TGTGCCAGCATGGGACAGGGCCACGAGCAGTACTTC. Full variable domain (missing parts from reference TRBV5-8 and TRBJ2-7): EAGVTQSPTHLIKTRGQQATLRCSPISGHTSVYWYQQALGLGLQFLLWYDEGEERNRGNFPPRFSGRQFPNYSSELNVNALELEDSALYLCASMGQGHEQYFGPGTRLTVT.

The chain joins TRBV4-2 to TRBJ2-2; the D is unclear. The CDR3 is 15 residues long. The germline gives CDR1 LGHNA, CDR2 YNFKEQ. V was cut by 1 base and J by 6 bases, with 12 bases left in between. CDR3 sequence (DNA): TGTGCCAGCAGCCAAGCTCTATCGGTTTCCGGGGAGCTGTTTTTT. It specifies CASSQALSVSGELFF.

The chain has TRBV6-5 and TRBJ2-1, with TRBD2 as a possible D gene (6 bases). Germline V gene sequence: CDR1 MNHEY, CDR2 SVGAGI. This CDR3 comprises 15 residues. V was cut by 2 bases and J by 2 bases, with 10 bases left in between. CDR3 in amino acids: CASSYGGRPYNEQFF. CDR3 DNA: TGTGCCAGCAGTTACGGAGGGCGTCCCTACAATGAGCAGTTCTTC.

The chain carries TRBV18 and TRBJ2-7; maybe TRBD1 (6 bases). Germline CDR1 and CDR2: KGHSH and LQKENI. The CDR3 contains 13 residues. Trimming removed 3 bases from V and 3 bases from J, with 9 bases in between. The CDR3 DNA reads as TGTGCCAGCTCACCCCAGGACAGCTACGAGCAGTACTTC. Its translation is CASSPQDSYEQYF.

This chain uses TRBV4-1 with TRBJ2-7; 8 bases line up with TRBD1. This CDR3 has 14 amino acids. Germline V gene lookup returns CDR1 MGHRA and CDR2 YSYEKL. After removal of 0 bases from V and 6 bases from J, the junction contained 4 bases not matched to a gene. As DNA, the CDR3 is TGCGCCAGCAGCCAAGAAACAGGGGGTTTCGAGCAGTACTTC. The encoded protein is CASSQETGGFEQYF.

This chain uses TRBV4-1 with TRBJ2-3, with 9 bases lining up with TRBD2. CDR3 length: 17 residues. After removal of 1 base from V and 2 bases from J, the junction contained 7 bases not matched to a gene. CDR1 is MGHRA, CDR2 YSYEKL, per germline. The CDR3 DNA reads TGCGCCAGCAGCCAAGCGCGGGGGGGCCGGGTCACAGATACGCAGTATTTT. It yields the protein CASSQARGGRVTDTQYF.

The rearrangement links TRBV4-2 to TRBJ2-7; 7 bases map to TRBD1. Germline assignment: CDR1 LGHNA and CDR2 YNFKEQ. This CDR3 spans 15 amino acids. J lost 0 bases, V lost 4 bases, and 6 bases had no gene match. CDR3 residues: CASSPGTVPSYEQYF. DNA for the CDR3: TGTGCCAGCAGCCCCGGGACAGTCCCCTCCTACGAGCAGTACTTC.

J is TRBJ2-7 and V is TRBV21-1; TRBD1, the table's D call, lacks a check against the DNA. TRBV21-1 is termed a pseudogene. The CDR3 length is 17 residues. The CDR3 DNA reads TGTGCCAGCAGCAGGGGGACAGGGGCCCATGCGGGTCCGGAGCAGTACTTC. The encoded protein is CASSRGTGAHAGPEQYF.

The chain couples TRBV5-6 to TRBJ2-7; the D gene is possibly TRBD1 (6 bases). The V end lost 2 bases, the J end lost 2 bases, and 11 bases lay between the germline ends. The V gene's germline CDR1 is SGHDT and CDR2 YYEEEE. This CDR3 has 14 residues. The CDR3 spells CASSFTGWTYEQYF. The CDR3 DNA reads as TGTGCCAGCAGCTTTACAGGGTGGACCTACGAGCAGTACTTC.

This chain uses TRBV7-2 with TRBJ2-5, with a tentative D call TRBD1 (5 bases). The CDR3 covers 15 residues. V lost 1 base, J lost 2 bases, and 11 bases lay in between. Germline CDR1 is SGHTA and CDR2 is FQGNSA. In nucleotides, the CDR3 is TGTGCCAGCAGCTTAGTCCAGGGTCGTCAAGAGACCCAGTACTTC. This codes for CASSLVQGRQETQYF.

V is TRBV29-1 and J is TRBJ1-6; 8 bases are shared with TRBD1. V dropped 8 bases and J dropped 7; count of bases not matched to a gene: 7. Germline V gene lookup returns CDR1 SQVTM and CDR2 ANQGSEA. This CDR3 has 13 residues. The CDR3 coding sequence is TGCAGCCTTAGGACAGGGCCGAATTCACCCCTCCACTTT. Protein product: CSLRTGPNSPLHF. The variable domain in full, completed from reference TRBV29-1 and TRBJ1-6, reads SAVISQKPSRDICQRGTSLTIQCQVDSQVTMMFWYRQQPGQSLTLIATANQGSEATYESGFVIDKFPISRPNLTFSTLTVSNMSPEDSSIYLCSLRTGPNSPLHFGNGTRLTVT.

The chain employs TRBV19 and TRBJ2-7; weak D call: TRBD1 (6 bases). Germline CDR1 reads LNHDA; CDR2 reads SQIVND (reference sequence). This CDR3 spans 14 amino acids. V was shortened by 1 base and J by 1 base, with 8 bases between the two germline ends. The CDR3 bases are TGTGCCAGTAGTATAGGCCAGGGGTCCTACGAGCAGTACTTC. Translated, it gives CASSIGQGSYEQYF.

This chain connects TRBV5-8 to TRBJ1-6; D is unclear. Germline V gene sequence: CDR1 SGHTS, CDR2 YDEGEE. The CDR3 length is 15 residues. V lost 0 bases, J lost 11 bases, and 15 bases lay in between. CDR3 amino acids: CASSLEAVNRAPLHF. The CDR3 bases are TGTGCCAGCAGCTTGGAGGCGGTAAATCGTGCACCCCTCCACTTT.

The chain recombines TRBV7-6 with TRBJ1-1; no clear D gene. The germline V and J ends were trimmed by 1 base and 5 bases, with 11 bases remaining between them. This CDR3 comprises 14 residues. The germline V gene has CDR1 SGHVS and CDR2 FNYEAQ. The CDR3 here is CASSLGIGETEAFF. In DNA, the CDR3 is TGTGCCAGCAGCTTAGGCATCGGGGAAACTGAAGCTTTCTTT.

V gene TRBV9 combines with J gene TRBJ2-7; TRBD1 matches at 9 bases. V shed 2 bases, J shed 4 bases, and the junction held 7 bases outside the gene matches. The germline gives CDR1 SGDLS, CDR2 YYNGEE. The CDR3 covers 15 residues. This chain's CDR3 is CASSVGGTGFYEQYF. Written as DNA, the CDR3 is TGTGCCAGCAGCGTGGGGGGGACAGGGTTTTACGAGCAGTACTTC.

The chain has TRBV2 and TRBJ1-1; the D gene is possibly TRBD1 (5 bases). Germline V lookup: CDR1 SNHLY, CDR2 FYNNEI. CDR3 length: 13 residues. The V end was cut by 3 bases, the J end by 6 bases, with 11 bases between. CDR3 nucleotide sequence: TGTGCCAGCAGTGACCAGGGTAAGGCTGAAGCTTTCTTT. Translation gives CASSDQGKAEAFF.

V and J are TRBV4-2 and TRBJ1-5; D is undetermined. Trimming pared 0 bases from V and 1 base from J, leaving 7 bases between. CDR1 is LGHNA, CDR2 YNFKEQ, per germline. The CDR3 extends over 15 amino acids. Written as DNA, the CDR3 is TGTGCCAGCAGCCAAGATCTATGGAGCAATCAGCCCCAGCATTTT. Translation: CASSQDLWSNQPQHF.

The rearrangement uses TRBV29-1 and TRBJ1-2; 7 nucleotides agree with TRBD1. Germline CDR1 SQVTM, CDR2 ANQGSEA. V lost 6 bases to trimming and J lost 2 bases; unmatched junction nucleotides: 3. CDR3 length: 12 amino acids. CDR3 in amino acids: CSVPGQNYGYTF. CDR3 DNA sequence: TGCAGCGTCCCGGGACAGAACTATGGCTACACCTTC.

The CDR3 coding sequence is TGTGCCAGCAGGGGTTGGAGATCAACTAATGAAAAACTGTTTTTT. This codes for CASRGWRSTNEKLFF. This sequence joins TRBV4-2 and TRBJ1-4; D unresolved. Germline V gene sequence: CDR1 LGHNA, CDR2 YNFKEQ. V was cut by 6 bases and J by 0 bases, with 11 bases left in between. The CDR3 length is 15 residues.

The chain uses TRBV6-5 and TRBJ2-2; D is possibly TRBD1 (6 bases). This CDR3 has 15 residues. V gave up 7 bases and J gave up 1 base, with 13 bases separating them. Germline lookup yields CDR1 MNHEY and CDR2 SVGAGI. The DNA for the CDR3 is TGTGCCAGCAACCCACTCAGGGGGAACACCGGGGAGCTGTTTTTT. The encoded protein is CASNPLRGNTGELFF.

The genes are TRBV5-6 and TRBJ2-6; possibly TRBD2 for D (6 bases). V dropped 0 bases and J dropped 2 bases, with 9 bases sitting between them. CDR3 length: 16 amino acids. Germline V gives CDR1 SGHDT, CDR2 YYEEEE. The CDR3 reads CASSLGAGTGANVLTF. As DNA, the CDR3 is TGTGCCAGCAGCTTGGGGGCGGGGACTGGGGCCAACGTCCTGACTTTC.

V usage is TRBV5-1 and J usage is TRBJ2-1, with 10 bases aligning to TRBD2. The J segment lost 5 bases and the V segment lost 2 bases, leaving 1 base of the junction unmatched. In germline, CDR1 is SGHRS, CDR2 YFSETQ. This CDR3 is built from 14 residues. In DNA, the CDR3 is TGCGCCAGCAGCTTTAGCGGGGGGAACAATGAGCAGTTCTTC. Its protein is CASSFSGGNNEQFF.

The rearrangement uses TRBV4-1 and TRBJ2-3, with 7 bases matching TRBD1. The V segment lost 4 bases and the J segment 1 base; nucleotides outside the gene matches: 8. This CDR3 has 16 residues. CDR1 and CDR2 from the germline V gene are MGHRA and YSYEKL. The CDR3 DNA is TGCGCCAGCAGCCTCAGGGGGAGCGATGGCACAGATACGCAGTATTTT. Translated: CASSLRGSDGTDTQYF.

This sequence joins TRBV18 and TRBJ2-1; 9 bases align to TRBD2. In germline, CDR1 is KGHSH, CDR2 LQKENI. This CDR3 contains 16 residues. V was clipped by 3 bases and J by 7 bases; unmatched bases: 10. The CDR3 DNA reads as TGTGCCAGCTCACCTCCTGTGCGCGGGGGGGATAATGAGCAGTTCTTC. Protein product: CASSPPVRGGDNEQFF.